Each of the 20 T cell receptor beta chains below was sequenced from the same sample in a study of shared T cell receptors in the human thymus. Repertoires were generated with immunoSEQ multiplex PCR, while TCRdb's copy carries only in-frame clones and drops some. The table lists about 380,000 clones, 95% of them singletons. What was sequenced was thymocytes. These receptors originate from a human donor.

The V and J genes are TRBV4-3 and TRBJ1-6; no firm D call. Per the germline V gene, CDR1 is LGHNA and CDR2 is YSLEER. Deletions cut 5 bases from V and 0 bases from J, with 8 bases between. This CDR3 has 15 amino acids. Written as DNA, the CDR3 is TGCGCCAGCAGCATAAGGAGCTCCTATAATTCACCCCTCCACTTT. Residues: CASSIRSSYNSPLHF.

The chain has TRBV5-6 and TRBJ1-5, with TRBD1 matching over 11 bases. Looked up from germline, CDR1 is SGHDT and CDR2 is YYEEEE. Trimming took 4 bases from V and 5 from J; bases not matched to a gene: 2. CDR3 length: 14 residues. CDR3 protein: CASSQGQGDQPQHF. The CDR3 region has the DNA TGTGCCAGCAGCCAGGGACAGGGGGATCAGCCCCAGCATTTT.

The chain joins TRBV19 to TRBJ1-1, with 7 bases that match TRBD1. From germline, CDR1 is LNHDA and CDR2 SQIVND (reference sequence). V gave up 1 base and J gave up 2 bases; unmatched junction bases: 4. This CDR3 region has 15 residues. The CDR3: CASSIADRENTEAFF. The CDR3, as DNA: TGTGCCAGTAGTATAGCCGACAGGGAAAACACTGAAGCTTTCTTT.

The V call is TRBV28, the J call TRBJ2-1; unclear D gene. The CDR3 has 11 residues. CDR1 and CDR2 from the germline V gene are MDHEN and SYDVKM. Trimming cost V 7 bases and J 5 bases, with 6 bases left between them. For the CDR3, the DNA is TGTGCCAGCATCGTGAACAATGAGCAGTTCTTC. This codes for CASIVNNEQFF.

This clone occurred a few times. The CDR3 is CSAVPAPTQYF. For the CDR3, the DNA is TGCAGTGCCGTTCCGGCCCCGACCCAGTACTTC. This chain joins TRBV20-1 and TRBJ2-5; D call uncertain. CDR3 length equals 11 residues. Trimming shortened V by 6 bases and J by 7 bases, and 12 bases separated the two germline ends. The germline gives CDR1 DFQATT, CDR2 SNEGSKA (reference sequence).

This clone was picked up one time. This chain links TRBV7-6 with TRBJ2-7, with D perhaps TRBD1 (6 bases). CDR3 size: 15 residues. The V end was cut by 1 base, the J end by 2 bases, with 12 bases between. Per the germline V gene, CDR1 is SGHVS and CDR2 is FNYEAQ. The CDR3 region has the DNA TGTGCCAGCAGCTTAGGACCGGGACAAGCCTACGAGCAGTACTTC. This gives the protein CASSLGPGQAYEQYF.

The gene calls are TRBV5-1 and TRBJ2-3; TRBD2 matches 7 bases. The CDR3 runs to 18 residues. Germline V CDR1 and CDR2: SGHRS, YFSETQ. Trimming removed 0 bases from V and 4 bases from J; junction bases left unmatched: 14. The CDR3 region is CASSLGGRSPPPADTQYF. The CDR3 DNA reads as TGCGCCAGCAGCTTGGGCGGGAGAAGTCCCCCCCCCGCAGATACGCAGTATTTT.

The chain combines TRBV30 with TRBJ2-1, with 7 bases aligning to TRBD2. CDR1 and CDR2 from the germline V gene are GTSNPN and SVGIG (reference sequence). Trimming cost V 0 bases and J 10 bases; bases outside gene matches: 6. The CDR3 extends over 13 amino acids. The CDR3 is CAWSVTGGTEQFF. CDR3 in DNA: TGTGCCTGGAGTGTAACGGGAGGAACGGAGCAGTTCTTC.

This clone was detected only once. The V gene is TRBV19, the J gene TRBJ2-5; D unclear. Germline V lookup: CDR1 LNHDA, CDR2 SQIVND (reference sequence). The V and J ends lost 8 bases and 4 bases respectively, with 17 bases between them. This CDR3 has 14 amino acids. In DNA form, the CDR3 reads TGTGCCAGTCGAGGACCCAAGTCCCGAGAGACCCAGTACTTC. This codes for CASRGPKSRETQYF.

The V call is TRBV4-1, the J call TRBJ2-1; D uncertain. The V end was cut by 2 bases, the J end by 3 bases, with 14 bases between. The CDR3 covers 16 residues. CDR1 is MGHRA and CDR2 is YSYEKL in the germline V gene. The CDR3 region has the DNA TGCGCCAGCAGCCAACCCCAATTGACGCTCTACAATGAGCAGTTCTTC. Translated, it gives CASSQPQLTLYNEQFF.

The genes are TRBV27 and TRBJ2-2; TRBD1 aligns across 9 bases. Germline V lookup: CDR1 MNHEY, CDR2 SMNVEV (reference sequence). This CDR3 contains 16 residues. V lost 5 bases to trimming and J lost 3 bases; unmatched junction nucleotides: 7. The CDR3 DNA follows: TGTGCCAGCAGTACCGGACAGGGGACTTACACCGGGGAGCTGTTTTTT. Translated: CASSTGQGTYTGELFF.

The chain employs TRBV12-5 and TRBJ2-1; D unresolved. CDR1 is LGHNT, CDR2 FRNRAP, per germline. V shed 1 base and J shed 8 bases, with 6 bases lying between them. The CDR3 has 12 residues. The CDR3 protein is CASGLGWDEQFF. CDR3 in DNA: TGTGCTAGTGGTTTGGGTTGGGATGAGCAGTTCTTC. Looking up the rest from reference TRBV12-5 and TRBJ2-1 gives the full variable domain: DARVTQTPRHKVTEMGQEVTMRCQPILGHNTVFWYRQTMMQGLELLAYFRNRAPLDDSGMPKDRFSAEMPDATLATLKIQPSEPRDSAVYFCASGLGWDEQFFGPGTRLTVL.

The genes are TRBV28 and TRBJ2-7; 7 bases are shared with TRBD1. The CDR3 sequence is 14 residues long. Losses at the gene ends were 7 bases for V and 0 bases for J; bases not matched to a gene: 6. The germline gives CDR1 MDHEN, CDR2 SYDVKM. DNA of the CDR3: TGTGCCAGCACCCCGGGACAGAGCTCCTACGAGCAGTACTTC. Amino acids: CASTPGQSSYEQYF.

J is TRBJ2-1 and V is TRBV15; D remains ambiguous. The germline V and J ends were trimmed by 8 bases and 5 bases, with 4 bases remaining between them. This CDR3 comprises 10 residues. Germline V gene data show CDR1 as LNHNV and CDR2 as YYDKDF (reference sequence). The CDR3 DNA follows: TGTGCCACCGGTAACAATGAGCAGTTCTTC. Translated, it gives CATGNNEQFF.

V usage is TRBV5-6 and J usage is TRBJ2-3; 8 nucleotides line up with TRBD1. CDR1 SGHDT and CDR2 YYEEEE come from the germline V gene. The ends lost 4 bases at V and 6 bases at J; junction bases unmatched: 10. The CDR3 sequence is 15 residues long. CDR3 region: CASSPDREGRDTQYF. Here the CDR3 DNA reads TGTGCCAGCAGCCCGGACAGGGAAGGTAGGGATACGCAGTATTTT.

V usage is TRBV15 and J usage is TRBJ1-3, with 10 bases identical to TRBD1. With V trimmed by 3 bases and J by 4 bases, 12 bases remained unmatched. Germline CDR1 reads LNHNV; CDR2 reads YYDKDF (reference sequence). This CDR3 region has 18 residues. The CDR3 protein is CATSSRDRGAKGGNTIYF. The CDR3 DNA follows: TGTGCCACCAGCAGCCGGGACAGGGGAGCCAAGGGAGGAAACACCATATATTTT. Using reference TRBV15 and TRBJ1-3 for the parts outside the CDR3, the full variable domain is DAMVIQNPRYQVTQFGKPVTLSCSQTLNHNVMYWYQQKSSQAPKLLFHYYDKDFNNEADTPDNFQSRRPNTSFCFLDIRSPGLGDTAMYLCATSSRDRGAKGGNTIYFGEGSWLTVV.

V is TRBV28 and J is TRBJ2-7; D may match TRBD1 or TRBD2 (5 bases each). Trimming removed 6 bases from V and 3 bases from J, with 24 bases in between. Per germline, CDR1 MDHEN and CDR2 SYDVKM. This CDR3 spans 17 amino acids. CDR3 sequence: CASRPPVGETLYYEQYF. CDR3 in DNA: TGTGCCAGCAGACCCCCGGTGGGGGAGACCCTATACTACGAGCAGTACTTC.

The chain combines TRBV25-1 with TRBJ2-1, with TRBD1 matching 7 bases. V was pared by 2 bases and J by 5 bases, with 0 bases of the junction left unmatched. CDR3 size: 13 residues. The germline gives CDR1 MGHDK, CDR2 SYGVNS. The CDR3 sequence is CASSEGTDNEQFF. CDR3 nucleotides: TGTGCCAGCAGTGAAGGGACAGACAATGAGCAGTTCTTC.

This sequence joins TRBV15 and TRBJ2-3; D is perhaps TRBD2 (6 bases). This CDR3 is 19 amino acids long. Germline values: CDR1 LNHNV, CDR2 YYDKDF (reference sequence). Between the trimmed V and J ends, which lost 0 bases and 1 base, there was a span of 20 bases. CDR3 region: CATSRDGLAHLRGTDTQYF. CDR3 in DNA: TGTGCCACCAGCAGAGATGGGCTAGCGCACCTTCGGGGCACAGATACGCAGTATTTT. Supplemented by reference TRBV15 and TRBJ2-3, the full variable domain reads DAMVIQNPRYQVTQFGKPVTLSCSQTLNHNVMYWYQQKSSQAPKLLFHYYDKDFNNEADTPDNFQSRRPNTSFCFLDIRSPGLGDTAMYLCATSRDGLAHLRGTDTQYFGPGTRLTVL.

This chain links TRBV28 with TRBJ2-7, with 12 bases lining up with TRBD2. With 2 bases clipped from V and 3 bases from J, the junction kept 2 bases outside the gene matches. The germline V gene has CDR1 MDHEN and CDR2 SYDVKM. This CDR3 spans 15 amino acids. DNA for the CDR3: TGTGCCAGCAGTTTACTGACTAGCGGGAGCTACGAGCAGTACTTC. Translating gives CASSLLTSGSYEQYF.